The clone carrying this T cell receptor beta chain has just one count. The data were taken from a study of T cell changes during pregnancy in multiple sclerosis. Using immunoSEQ multiplex PCR, the repertoire was profiled, and TCRdb retains in-frame clones only, with some absent. The top ten hold around a quarter of the sample, which has roughly 37,000 clones, approximately 92% seen once. This TCR was sampled from a female donor with multiple sclerosis, enrolled in a pregnancy study. This specimen was CD8+ T cells from peripheral blood mononuclear cells, taken before pregnancy.

The CDR3 loop reads CASSPGGRFYEQYF. CDR3 nucleotides: TGTGCCAGCAGCCCGGGGGGACGGTTCTACGAGCAGTACTTC. The rearrangement links TRBV27 to TRBJ2-7; 7 bases match TRBD2. The CDR3 contains 14 residues. The trim removed 6 bases at V and 3 bases at J, leaving 8 bases unmatched. CDR1 and CDR2 (germline): MNHEY, SMNVEV (reference sequence).